This TCR beta chain was captured by sequencing in a study of blood T cell repertoires in COVID-19. Study-level information: Samples representing acute and convalescent COVID-19 were sourced from the United States, Italy and Spain. From T cells, B-cell-depleted T cells, or PBMCs came the material, which was cDNA or gDNA.

This clone was observed once. Authors' methods: The assay estimated nucleated cells by amplifying reference gene primers. Produced via immunoSEQ multiplex PCR; TCRdb's table is partial and in-frame only. V, J and clone size derive from that table, while D and trimming were established from the DNA sequence. This table has 250,000 to 350,000 clones, roughly 87% appearing once. V was trimmed by 6 bases and J by 9 bases, leaving 24 bases between them. CDR3 length equals 16 residues. Germline CDR1 and CDR2: MNHEY and SMNVEV (reference sequence). The chain carries TRBV27 and TRBJ2-1, with D tentatively TRBD1 (6 bases). The material sequenced was peripheral blood. This receptor was obtained from a woman aged 50 to 60 who had recovered from COVID-19. The CDR3 DNA reads TGTGCCAGCAGCTCCCGCCGCGTGACAGGAGGCGTTGAGCAGTTCTTC. Amino acids: CASSSRRVTGGVEQFF.